This section outlines one T cell receptor beta chain sequence together with its context. As yet, its antigen is unknown. The CDR3 runs 14 residues. J was trimmed by 4 bases and V by 7 bases; bases with no gene match: 12. Germline CDR1 is SQVTM and CDR2 is ANQGSEA. The record originates from a study of vaccination effects on CD4 cells after COVID-19. Study-level information: As their vaccination, participants received two doses of either BNT162b2 or mRNA-1273. Among convalescent patients, two provided samples 16 days and one week before vaccination.

ViraFEST assay sequencing came after antigen-specific CD4+ T cells were expanded with viral peptide pools. Following culture for 9 to 11 days, CD4+ T cells were isolated. PCR confirmed that the person was infected with SARS-CoV-2 between March and December 2020. Findings of the study overall: At late timepoints after vaccination, vaccine- and infection-induced clones shrank markedly. Few convalescent patients were studied, and early post-infection samples were lacking.

Repertoires were generated with immunoSEQ multiplex PCR, while TCRdb's copy carries only in-frame clones and drops some. The sample lists more than 20,000 clones; under 75% were seen once. The TCR comes from a human donor who had a prior SARS-CoV-2 infection. The source material was CD4+ T cells from PBMCs cultured with SARS-CoV-2 spike peptides, sampled before COVID-19 vaccination. The chain links TRBV29-1 to TRBJ1-2; 7 nucleotides line up with TRBD1. CDR3 sequence: CSALVGQGGYGYTF. The CDR3 nucleotides read TGCAGCGCACTAGTAGGTCAGGGGGGCTATGGCTACACCTTC.